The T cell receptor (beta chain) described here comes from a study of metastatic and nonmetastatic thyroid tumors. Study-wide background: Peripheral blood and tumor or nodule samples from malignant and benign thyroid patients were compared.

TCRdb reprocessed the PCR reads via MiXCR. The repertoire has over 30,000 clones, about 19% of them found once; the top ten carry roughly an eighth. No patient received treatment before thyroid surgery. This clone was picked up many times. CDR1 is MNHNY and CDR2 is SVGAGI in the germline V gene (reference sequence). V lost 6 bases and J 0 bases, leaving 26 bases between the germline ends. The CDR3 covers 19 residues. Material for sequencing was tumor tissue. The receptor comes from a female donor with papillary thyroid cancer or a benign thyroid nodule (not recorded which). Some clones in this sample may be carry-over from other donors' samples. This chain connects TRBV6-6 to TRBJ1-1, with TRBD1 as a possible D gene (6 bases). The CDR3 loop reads CASRLVEGRDTSLNTEAFF. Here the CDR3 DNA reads TGTGCCAGCAGACTTGTGGAGGGTAGGGACACATCTTTGAACACTGAAGCTTTCTTT.